This is a list of T cell receptor beta chains from one sample in a study of blood T cell repertoires in COVID-19. The repertoire was sequenced with immunoSEQ multiplex PCR; TCRdb's copy has only in-frame clones and lacks some. The sample lists around 700,000 clones, 85% to 90% occurring once. Sequencing used peripheral blood. The source of these receptors is a young woman with acute or convalescent COVID-19. Both conserved end residues are trimmed from each CDR3.

V gene	J gene	CDR3 protein
TRBV5-8	TRBJ1-5	ASSPRSLSKPQH
TRBV4-3	TRBJ2-3	ASSHVYSGTFTDTQY
TRBV3-1/TRBV3-2	TRBJ2-5	ASKWTGGQETQY
TRBV7-9	TRBJ1-5	ASAGTSSNQPQH
TRBV29-1	TRBJ1-2	SVDPKETKGGQGLYYGYT
TRBV5-5	TRBJ2-5	ASSFSVTSGQETQY
TRBV9	TRBJ1-1	ASSAAGEWFTEAF
TRBV30	TRBJ2-3	AWSVGGATDTQY
TRBV11-2	TRBJ2-6	ATLALRGANVLT
TRBV27	TRBJ2-7	ASSPQGPYEQY
TRBV7-9	TRBJ1-3	ASSLGLQDRGFSGNTIY
TRBV7-6	TRBJ2-3	ASSLGDITQY
TRBV5-5	TRBJ2-1	ASSLAGGEF
TRBV21-1	TRBJ1-2	ASRSVNYGYT
TRBV6-1	TRBJ1-3	ASSAAGTRGNTIY
TRBV12-3/TRBV12-4	TRBJ1-6	ASRQANEWTLH